Listed below are T cell receptor beta chains from one sample, sequenced in a study of blood T cell repertoires in COVID-19. Assay used: immunoSEQ multiplex PCR; TCRdb lists only in-frame clones, some missing. The table records about 200,000 clones, 70% to 90% of them present only once. Sequenced material: peripheral blood. Source of these receptors: a man aged 55-75 years with COVID-19, enrolled during active disease. Both conserved end residues are part of each CDR3. Fields, in order: V gene, D gene, J gene, CDR3 DNA, CDR3 protein. A D gene is named only where the DNA matches it firmly.

TRBV7-2	TRBD1	TRBJ2-2	TGTGCCAGCATCCAAGACAGGGCGGGCACCGGGGAGCTGTTTTTT	CASIQDRAGTGELFF
TRBV2	TRBD1	TRBJ1-2	TGTGCCAGCAGTACTGACAGGGGGCGAGGCTACACCTTC	CASSTDRGRGYTF
TRBV19	TRBD1	TRBJ2-7	TGTGCCAGTAGCATGTTCCGGACAGGGGCCTACGAGCAGTACTTC	CASSMFRTGAYEQYF
TRBV30	TRBD2	TRBJ2-2	TGTGCCTGGAGGGGACTAGCGGGAGTAGGTGTCGGGGAGCTGTTTTTT	CAWRGLAGVGVGELFF
TRBV2	TRBD1	TRBJ2-7	TGTGCCAGCAGCTACCCGGGACAGACTACGGTTGAGCAGTACTTC	CASSYPGQTTVEQYF
TRBV7-9	-	TRBJ2-7	TGTGCCAGCAGCTTAGATTCTAAATCGGGCGAGCAGTACTTC	CASSLDSKSGEQYF
TRBV7-9	-	TRBJ2-3	TGTGCCAGCTGCGCAAACACAGATACGCAGTATTTT	CASCANTDTQYF
TRBV15	TRBD1	TRBJ2-5	TGTGCCACCAGCCCCCGACAGGGAAGGCAGGAGACCCAGTACTTC	CATSPRQGRQETQYF
TRBV19	-	TRBJ1-1	TGTGCCAGTAGGCGCGGGGGTAGGGACACTGAAGCTTTCTTT	CASRRGGRDTEAFF
TRBV7-9	-	TRBJ2-7	TGTGCCAGCCGCCCGCAGGGACACTACGAGCAGTACTTC	CASRPQGHYEQYF
TRBV6-4	TRBD2	TRBJ2-2	TGTGCCAGCAGTAAATCTAGCGGGAACACCGGGGAGCTGTTTTTT	CASSKSSGNTGELFF
TRBV19	TRBD2	TRBJ2-5	TGTGCCAGTAGTGCGCGGGGAGGGCTCCAAGAGACCCAGTACTTC	CASSARGGLQETQYF
TRBV6-5	TRBD1	TRBJ1-1	TGTGCCAGCAGTTACTCCGCGGTGCCCAGGGGGACTGAAGCTTTCTTT	CASSYSAVPRGTEAFF
TRBV6-5	-	TRBJ1-4	TGTGCCAGCAGGACGGGTAGGAATGAAAAACTGTTTTTT	CASRTGRNEKLFF
TRBV7-9	TRBD1	TRBJ1-1	TGTGCCAGCAGCTTAGCCGGGACAGGGAATGAAGCTTTCTTT	CASSLAGTGNEAFF
TRBV6-1	TRBD1	TRBJ1-2	TGTGCCAGCAGTGAAGCCGGGACAGGGGAAGGCTACACCTTC	CASSEAGTGEGYTF
TRBV30	-	TRBJ1-5	TGTGCCTGGAGTGTACGGGGAGGGGCGAGGAGCAATCAGCCCCAGCATTTT	CAWSVRGGARSNQPQHF
TRBV27	-	TRBJ1-5	TGTGCCAGCAGTTTATCTGCCACGACCGGGGTTAGCAATCAGCCCCAGCATTTT	CASSLSATTGVSNQPQHF
TRBV3-1/TRBV3-2	TRBD2	TRBJ2-1	TGTGCCAGCAGCCTGGGACTAGCGGTTGGGGGTGAGCAGTTCTTC	CASSLGLAVGGEQFF
TRBV28	TRBD1	TRBJ2-2	TGTGCCAGCAGTTCAGGACAGGGGGCACGAGGCGCCGGGGAGCTGTTTTTT	CASSSGQGARGAGELFF
TRBV7-8	TRBD1	TRBJ2-7	TGTGCCAGCCGACGTGGGGCAGGGGGTTGGGACGAGCAGTACTTC	CASRRGAGGWDEQYF
TRBV7-3	-	TRBJ2-3	TGTGCCAGCAGCCCCCGGACTAACAGGGATACGCAGTATTTT	CASSPRTNRDTQYF
TRBV7-9	-	TRBJ1-2	TGTGCCAGCAGCTTAGGATTCAGGGATTCTAACTATGGCTACACCTTC	CASSLGFRDSNYGYTF
TRBV27	-	TRBJ2-1	TGTGCCAGCAGTTTCTTTCAGGGGAGTCTAGCGGTTTCCTACAATGAGCAGTTCTTC	CASSFFQGSLAVSYNEQFF
TRBV28	-	TRBJ1-2	TGTGCCAGCAGTTTAGAGCAAGCTAACTATGGCTACACCTTC	CASSLEQANYGYTF
TRBV5-1	TRBD2	TRBJ2-1	TGCGCCAGCAGCTTAGGACGGAGAACGGGGGGGACTAGCGAGTACAATGAGCAGTTCTTC	CASSLGRRTGGTSEYNEQFF
TRBV4-1	TRBD1	TRBJ2-1	TGCGCCAGCAGCCAAGGTTACAGGGGGAGGTATGAGCAGTTCTTC	CASSQGYRGRYEQFF
TRBV10-2	TRBD1	TRBJ1-5	TGCGCCAGCAGGGACAGGGTCAATCAGCCCCAGCATTTT	CASRDRVNQPQHF